This record concerns one T cell receptor beta chain sequence. The antigen it recognizes is unknown. Within one base of it there is no much larger clone, and no base qualities were kept. These data originate in a study of blood T cell repertoires in COVID-19 (dated by TCRdb to the early 2020s). Turning to the overall study: Collaborator samples came from the United States, Italy and Spain and covered acute and convalescent phases of COVID-19. The prospective study material was composed of cDNA or gDNA derived from T cells, B-cell-depleted T cells, or PBMCs. Subjects who had been exposed to COVID-19, were actively infected with it, or had recovered from it provided the deeply sampled blood TCRbeta repertoires that made up the dataset. A freely available public database, intended as a resource for researchers studying the immune response to SARS-CoV-2, is where the repertoires were released. The samples were drawn from two sources: the first 160 participants of the ongoing ImmuneRACE study, and 1,000 to 1,500 subjects contributed by 6 global collaborators. The sample metadata nearly always contained a de-identified subject ID, COVID-19 status, age in years and sex. Where available, HLA class I and class II types were obtained from metadata supplied by the sample provider rather than from assay-based typing.

Whole blood was collected in K2EDTA tubes by collaborating institutions according to the institutions' own protocols. For TCRbeta analysis, collaborator samples were shipped as frozen whole blood, as isolated PBMCs, or as DNA extracted from either sample type. Overall study results and their limits: Clinical and demographic metadata were provided uncurated, with the amount varying by source and participant.

V is shortened by 2 bases, J by 7 bases, and the region joining them spans 8 bases. CDR1 and CDR2, per the germline V gene, are SNHLY and FYNNEI. The CDR3 spans 12 residues, from the cysteine through the phenylalanine. Only the CDR3 DNA is retained, 36 bases long and in frame from the first base. The immunoSEQ Assay, a bias-controlled multiplex PCR, was used to amplify TCRbeta CDR3 regions from genomic DNA. Under the source paper's analysis protocol: The number of nucleated cells in each sample was estimated by amplification of reference gene primers within the assay. Sequence reads were collapsed and filtered to measure the absolute abundance of every unique TCRbeta CDR3 rearrangement. For each sample, productive Simpson clonality was calculated as the square root of Simpson's diversity index over productive rearrangements. What TCRdb holds here is the immuneACCESS table cut down to in-frame rearrangements. Part of the clones is not present; checked against another copy, under half of the missing clones reflect an unresolved V gene, and the others are unexplained. V and J calls plus clone size are reproduced from that table; the DNA served to infer D and trimming. The sample table shows 100,000 to 150,000 clones, and roughly four fifths are seen once. The ten largest clones add up to 3.5% to 4.5% of the sample.

This sequence was found in a woman aged 50 to 60 with acute or convalescent COVID-19. The sequencing sample was made of peripheral blood. The chain is assembled from TRBV2 and TRBJ1-2, with the D gene not confidently named. The CDR3 protein sequence reads: CASSEFPVGYTF. The bases are TGTGCCAGCAGTGAATTTCCCGTTGGCTACACCTTC.